These 20 T cell receptor beta chains originate from one sample sequenced in a study of T-cell reconstitution after alpha-beta-depleted transplantation in children. Unique molecular identifiers were incorporated during preparation of the TCRbeta library. TCRdb independently ran MiXCR on the PCR reads; one entry per CDR3 protein. The table shows 250,000 to 400,000 distinct CDR3 sequences, with 20% to 30% occurring only once. The sample consisted of PBMCs, mostly from graft donor cells, taken 180 days after TCRalphabeta/CD19-depleted stem cell transplant. Receptors were obtained from a male patient between 10 and 17 years old who had a stem cell transplant for acute lymphoblastic leukemia, so the T cells may come from the graft donor.

The rearrangement joins TRBV6-1 to TRBJ1-4; D call uncertain. The germline V gene encodes CDR1 MNHNS and CDR2 SASEGT. V lost 8 bases to trimming and J lost 8 bases, with 18 bases between them. The CDR3 has 14 residues. The CDR3 sequence is CASPLRGGEEKLFF. As DNA, the CDR3 is TGTGCCAGCCCGTTGCGCGGCGGGGAGGAAAAACTGTTTTTT.

The chain links TRBV28 to TRBJ2-5, with 11 bases aligning to TRBD2. Germline CDR1 MDHEN, CDR2 SYDVKM. The CDR3 consists of 17 residues. V was pared by 4 bases and J by 0 bases, with 7 bases of the junction left unmatched. CDR3 DNA: TGTGCCAGCAGTTGGGGACTAGCGGAGACGTACCAAGAGACCCAGTACTTC. As protein: CASSWGLAETYQETQYF.

The rearrangement joins TRBV20-1 to TRBJ2-1; TRBD2 agrees at 7 bases. The CDR3 loop spans 13 amino acids. V shed 3 bases, J shed 9 bases, and the junction held 8 bases outside the gene matches. Germline lookup yields CDR1 DFQATT and CDR2 SNEGSKA (reference sequence). The CDR3 loop is CSARRGSGGEQFF. DNA for the CDR3: TGCAGTGCTAGGCGCGGGAGTGGGGGTGAGCAGTTCTTC.

This clonotype was seen a handful of times. V gene TRBV9 combines with J gene TRBJ2-1; D uncertain. Germline V gene data show CDR1 as SGDLS and CDR2 as YYNGEE. This CDR3 comprises 12 residues. The V end was cut by 4 bases, the J end by 5 bases, with 7 bases between. CDR3 protein: CASSRTHNEQFF. The CDR3 DNA follows: TGTGCCAGCAGCCGGACGCACAATGAGCAGTTCTTC.

This clonotype has a handful of counts. V usage is TRBV4-1 and J usage is TRBJ1-4, with D possibly TRBD1 on 5 matching bases. Germline CDR1 MGHRA, CDR2 YSYEKL. Trimming left V 4 bases short and J 8 bases short, with 17 bases between. The CDR3 totals 15 residues. CDR3 nucleotides: TGCGCCAGCAGCCTAACGTTAGGGCCAGGGGAAAAACTGTTTTTT. Translating it yields CASSLTLGPGEKLFF.

This clonotype was observed a handful of times. The chain carries TRBV18 and TRBJ1-4, with D unresolved. The CDR3 is made up of 13 amino acids. The ends were cut back, 5 bases at V and 6 bases at J, with 10 bases in the middle. CDR1 is KGHSH, CDR2 LQKENI, per germline. The CDR3 loop reads CASSVKGHEKLFF. The CDR3 region has the DNA TGTGCCAGCTCAGTGAAGGGTCATGAAAAACTGTTTTTT.

This clonotype was detected only a few times. J is TRBJ1-2 and V is TRBV4-2, with TRBD1 matching over 9 bases. Trimming at V came to 0 bases and at J to 1 base, leaving 9 bases not matched to a gene. In germline, CDR1 is LGHNA, CDR2 YNFKEQ. The CDR3 covers 18 residues. CDR3 nucleotide sequence: TGTGCCAGCAGCCAAGACCCCGGACAGGGGACATATAACTATGGCTACACCTTC. This encodes CASSQDPGQGTYNYGYTF.

The V gene is TRBV7-2, the J gene TRBJ2-1, with 10 bases that match TRBD2. J gave up 3 bases and V 6 bases, and 5 bases lay outside the gene matches. The CDR3 loop spans 15 amino acids. The germline V gene encodes CDR1 SGHTA and CDR2 FQGNSA. The CDR3, as DNA: TGTGCCAGCAGAGCTGTAGCGGGAGGCTACAATGAGCAGTTCTTC. It translates to CASRAVAGGYNEQFF.

This clonotype has just a few counts. The J gene is TRBJ1-5, the V gene TRBV25-1; D is undetermined. This CDR3 spans 12 amino acids. V lost 2 bases and J lost 7, with 6 bases in between. Germline lookup yields CDR1 MGHDK and CDR2 SYGVNS. The CDR3 protein is CASSEGFQPQHF. DNA for the CDR3: TGTGCCAGCAGTGAAGGGTTCCAGCCCCAGCATTTT. The complete variable domain, with remaining parts taken from reference TRBV25-1 and TRBJ1-5, reads EADIYQTPRYLVIGTGKKITLECSQTMGHDKMYWYQQDPGMELHLIHYSYGVNSTEKGDLSSESTVSRIRTEHFPLTLESARPSHTSQYLCASSEGFQPQHFGDGTRLSIL.

This clonotype has only a few counts. The chain combines TRBV7-2 with TRBJ2-1; TRBD2 is a possible D gene (5 bases). CDR3 size: 15 residues. Germline loops: CDR1 SGHTA, CDR2 FQGNSA. Trimming removed 1 base from V and 4 bases from J, with 11 bases in between. The CDR3 spells CASSLVRETYNEQFF. CDR3 DNA sequence: TGTGCCAGCAGCTTAGTGAGGGAAACTTACAATGAGCAGTTCTTC.

This chain connects TRBV5-1 to TRBJ2-7, with 9 bases aligning to TRBD2. CDR3 length equals 14 residues. Losses at the gene ends were 2 bases for V and 7 bases for J; bases not matched to a gene: 7. Germline V gives CDR1 SGHRS, CDR2 YFSETQ. The CDR3 region has the DNA TGCGCCAGCAGCTTAAGGCGGGAGGGAGTTGAGCAGTACTTC. Translation: CASSLRREGVEQYF.

This rearrangement joins TRBV29-1 to TRBJ1-3, with a weak D call TRBD1 (5 bases). The length of the CDR3 is 13 residues. Per germline, CDR1 SQVTM and CDR2 ANQGSEA. Between the trimmed V and J ends, which lost 6 bases and 2 bases, there was a span of 11 bases. The CDR3 region has the DNA TGCAGCGTCGAGAAGGGGACTGGAAACACCATATATTTT. It encodes CSVEKGTGNTIYF.

The table lists this clonotype with a few counts. The V gene is TRBV20-1, the J gene TRBJ2-4; the match to TRBD2 covers 10 bases. The CDR3 runs 16 residues. The germline gives CDR1 DFQATT, CDR2 SNEGSKA (reference sequence). After removal of 3 bases from V and 1 base from J, the junction contained 6 bases not matched to a gene. CDR3 coding DNA: TGCAGTGCTAGTAAGCTAGCGGGAGTGGCCAAAAACATTCAGTACTTC. It encodes CSASKLAGVAKNIQYF.

This clonotype was picked up a small number of times. This sequence joins TRBV2 and TRBJ2-4; D not resolved. This CDR3 comprises 15 residues. Germline loops: CDR1 SNHLY, CDR2 FYNNEI. V was trimmed by 6 bases and J by 0 bases, leaving 12 bases between them. The CDR3 protein is CASSAIELAKNIQYF. The CDR3 nucleotides are TGTGCCAGCAGCGCGATAGAGCTAGCCAAAAACATTCAGTACTTC.

The genes are TRBV21-1 and TRBJ2-7; the DNA was not used to check the table's D call, TRBD2. TRBV21-1 is a documented pseudogene. This CDR3 has 16 amino acids. The CDR3 DNA reads TGTGCCAGCAGCAAACGAGGGACTAGCGGGAGGTACGAGCAGTACTTC. Translation: CASSKRGTSGRYEQYF.

This clonotype was seen a handful of times. The rearrangement joins TRBV5-1 to TRBJ1-1; 9 nucleotides line up with TRBD1. There are 15 residues in the CDR3. Germline CDR1 is SGHRS and CDR2 is YFSETQ. V trimming: 0 bases; J trimming: 4 bases; junction bases outside the gene matches: 4. The CDR3 DNA reads as TGCGCCAGCAGCTTGGTGACAGGGGGTAGCACTGAAGCTTTCTTT. Translated: CASSLVTGGSTEAFF.

V is TRBV3-1 and J is TRBJ2-1; 15 bases align to TRBD2. V lost 4 bases and J lost 5; bases outside the gene matches: 6. The CDR3 is 17 residues long. The germline V gene has CDR1 LGHDT and CDR2 YNNKEL (reference sequence). CDR3 amino acids: CASSPGLAGGPNNEQFF. CDR3 coding DNA: TGTGCCAGCAGCCCCGGACTAGCGGGAGGGCCCAACAATGAGCAGTTCTTC.

A single count supports this clonotype. A much larger clone differs from this one at a single base, so this may be a read error. The chain links TRBV4-1 to TRBJ2-5, with unresolved D. Per the germline V gene, CDR1 is MGHRA and CDR2 is YSYEKL. The CDR3 covers 15 residues. CDR3 nucleotides: TGCGCCAGCAGCCAAGAAGGAGTGTACCAAGACACCCAGTACTTC. Protein sequence: CASSQEGVYQDTQYF.

CDR3 residues: CSARGPGLAGRETQYF. CDR3 in DNA: TGCAGTGCTAGAGGACCGGGACTAGCGGGCCGAGAGACCCAGTACTTC. The rearrangement uses TRBV20-1 and TRBJ2-5, with TRBD2 identical over 12 bases. The CDR3 sequence is 16 residues long. Germline-derived CDR1 and CDR2 are DFQATT and SNEGSKA (reference sequence). V shed 1 base and J 4 bases; nucleotides not matched to a gene: 7.

The gene calls are TRBV29-1 and TRBJ2-1; D not certain. CDR1 and CDR2 (germline): SQVTM, ANQGSEA. The CDR3 totals 11 residues. V lost 7 bases, J lost 4 bases, and 8 bases lay in between. This chain's CDR3 is CSGIVYNEQFF. The CDR3 DNA follows: TGCAGCGGTATTGTATACAATGAGCAGTTCTTC.